This is a list of T cell receptor beta chains from one sample in a study of shared clonotypes between healthy human individuals. TCRdb keeps only in-frame clones here, not all; method: immunoSEQ multiplex PCR. Here the sample spans about 1.1 million clones, 75% to 85% being singletons. Sequencing was done on a sample of memory CD4+ T cells from PBMCs. Receptors originate from a man between 18 and 29 years old in good health. Some clones in this sample may be carry-over from other donors' samples. CDR3s leave out the opening cysteine and the closing phenylalanine or tryptophan. Part of the rows lack a size; the others show once, few, many or a class for expanded clones.

J gene: TRBJ1-2; V gene: TRBV27; clone size: NA; CDR3 length: 13; CDR3 protein: ASRPENSGFYGYT
J gene: TRBJ2-3; V gene: TRBV2; clone size: NA; CDR3 length: 8; CDR3 protein: ASARDTQY
J gene: TRBJ2-1; V gene: TRBV4-3; clone size: NA; CDR3 length: 13; CDR3 protein: ASSQDQPGSNEQF
J gene: TRBJ2-2; V gene: TRBV6-6; clone size: NA; CDR3 length: 13; CDR3 protein: ASYLGGMNTGELF
J gene: TRBJ2-7; V gene: TRBV28; clone size: NA; CDR3 length: 14; CDR3 protein: ASRTTSGVKLYEQY
J gene: TRBJ2-1; V gene: TRBV7-2; clone size: NA; CDR3 length: 11; CDR3 protein: ASSDRQPGLQF
J gene: TRBJ2-7; V gene: TRBV7-9; clone size: NA; CDR3 length: 12; CDR3 protein: ASSLSSLSYEQY
J gene: TRBJ2-7; V gene: TRBV6-1; clone size: NA; CDR3 length: 13; CDR3 protein: ASSAPPRGAYEQY
J gene: TRBJ2-7; V gene: TRBV27; clone size: NA; CDR3 length: 12; CDR3 protein: ASSKEDGPYEQY
J gene: TRBJ2-7; V gene: TRBV7-9; clone size: few; CDR3 length: 15; CDR3 protein: ASSLAWTTTETYEQY
J gene: TRBJ1-1; V gene: TRBV5-1; clone size: NA; CDR3 length: 12; CDR3 protein: ASSLGIGNTEAF
J gene: TRBJ2-3; V gene: TRBV5-1; clone size: NA; CDR3 length: 11; CDR3 protein: ATRQGPSDTQY
J gene: TRBJ2-5; V gene: TRBV18; clone size: NA; CDR3 length: 12; CDR3 protein: ASSPRRDQETQY
J gene: TRBJ1-5; V gene: TRBV6-1; clone size: NA; CDR3 length: 12; CDR3 protein: ASSEMRTNQPQH
J gene: TRBJ1-2; V gene: TRBV6-5; clone size: NA; CDR3 length: 13; CDR3 protein: ASSYIKGGGYGYT
J gene: TRBJ2-7; V gene: TRBV5-6; clone size: NA; CDR3 length: 14; CDR3 protein: ASSLVGASGFYEQY
J gene: TRBJ1-2; V gene: TRBV15; clone size: NA; CDR3 length: 12; CDR3 protein: ATSRGSLNYGYT
J gene: TRBJ2-3; V gene: TRBV18; clone size: NA; CDR3 length: 13; CDR3 protein: ASSPTGLASDTQY
J gene: TRBJ2-2; V gene: TRBV4-1; clone size: many; CDR3 length: 14; CDR3 protein: ASSQVGGSDTGELF
J gene: TRBJ1-2; V gene: TRBV2; clone size: NA; CDR3 length: 14; CDR3 protein: AMGGLRQTSFYGYT
J gene: TRBJ1-5; V gene: TRBV30; clone size: NA; CDR3 length: 17; CDR3 protein: AWIYVDRGRFPRDQPQH
J gene: TRBJ2-2; V gene: TRBV19; clone size: NA; CDR3 length: 13; CDR3 protein: ASSMGQTYTGELF
J gene: TRBJ2-7; V gene: TRBV30; clone size: NA; CDR3 length: 12; CDR3 protein: AALSPGVTYEQY
J gene: TRBJ2-1; V gene: TRBV18; clone size: NA; CDR3 length: 15; CDR3 protein: ASSPPSAGGFRNEQF
J gene: TRBJ1-1; V gene: TRBV2; clone size: NA; CDR3 length: 11; CDR3 protein: ASSRTGPGEAF
J gene: TRBJ1-4; V gene: TRBV7-6; clone size: NA; CDR3 length: 13; CDR3 protein: ASSSWGALGEKLF
J gene: TRBJ1-4; V gene: TRBV29-1; clone size: NA; CDR3 length: 13; CDR3 protein: SVRTGMRANEKLF
J gene: TRBJ2-6; V gene: TRBV5-1; clone size: few; CDR3 length: 14; CDR3 protein: ASSLRQASGANVLT
J gene: TRBJ2-6; V gene: TRBV9; clone size: NA; CDR3 length: 19; CDR3 protein: ASSAHLRGTRVFSGANVLT
J gene: TRBJ1-3; V gene: TRBV5-1; clone size: NA; CDR3 length: 15; CDR3 protein: ASSSPAGSISGNTIY
J gene: TRBJ2-3; V gene: TRBV23-1; clone size: NA; CDR3 length: 14; CDR3 protein: ASSQSWPLRTDTQY
J gene: TRBJ2-7; V gene: TRBV7-2; clone size: NA; CDR3 length: 12; CDR3 protein: ASSPSSGPYEQY